This T cell receptor (beta chain) is from a study of blood T cell repertoires in COVID-19. Study context: Sites across the United States, Italy and Spain contributed samples from acute and convalescent COVID-19. T cells, B-cell-depleted T cells, or PBMCs supplied cDNA or gDNA.

The CDR3 consists of 14 residues. Germline assignment: CDR1 MNHNY and CDR2 SVGAGI (reference sequence). V was pared by 7 bases and J by 5 bases, with 10 bases of the junction left unmatched. This clone has just one count. Authors' processing steps: By means of reference gene primer amplification, nucleated cell counts were estimated. The method was immunoSEQ multiplex PCR; TCRdb's version includes in-frame clones alone and lacks a portion of them. V, J and clone size are taken as reported in that table, and D and trimming were inferred from the DNA itself. The sample carries some 200,000 clones, about 91% recorded once.

The sequence was obtained from a middle-aged woman with acute or convalescent COVID-19. The sequenced material came from peripheral blood. The chain couples TRBV6-6 to TRBJ1-1, with TRBD1 matching 7 bases. CDR3 protein: CASTTDRVRTEAFF. The CDR3 nucleotides read TGTGCCAGCACCACCGACAGGGTAAGGACTGAAGCTTTCTTT.